This T cell receptor beta chain comes out of a study of cytomegalovirus exposure and HLA in healthy donors. Healthy people donating bone marrow made up the donors. Notes on this clone: Its antigen is not identified.

Study-level results: Reportedly, fewer N-insertions than the roughly 700-donor mean appeared in an Asian-associated ancestry cluster in a later analysis. Cytomegalovirus-associated status was assigned to 150 or so TCR beta chains. Reports credit the classifier with highly specific, highly sensitive diagnosis of cytomegalovirus status.

In the PCR, 60 Vbeta and 13 Jbeta primers were used. Measured with immunoSEQ multiplex PCR; TCRdb has only the in-frame clones, and not every one. The profile shows under 250,000 clones, roughly 88% of them singletons. Sequenced material: PBMCs. The receptor comes from a boy between 2 and 10 years old in good health and CMV-seronegative.

CDR3 residues: CASSDPGTSEEGEQFF. DNA for the CDR3: TGTGCCAGCAGTGATCCGGGGACTAGCGAGGAGGGTGAGCAGTTCTTC. The genes are TRBV2 and TRBJ2-1, with 10 bases aligning to TRBD2. Trimming took 3 bases from V and 9 from J; bases not matched to a gene: 11. The CDR3 has 16 residues. Germline V CDR1 and CDR2: SNHLY, FYNNEI. The whole variable domain, remainder taken from reference TRBV2 and TRBJ2-1, is EPEVTQTPSHQVTQMGQEVILRCVPISNHLYFYWYRQILGQKVEFLVSFYNNEISEKSEIFDDQFSVERPDGSNFTLKIRSTKLEDSAMYFCASSDPGTSEEGEQFFGPGTRLTVL.